Below are 5 T cell receptor beta chains sequenced from a single sample in a study of cytomegalovirus exposure and HLA in healthy donors. 60 Vbeta and 13 Jbeta primers were used in PCR. This table comes from immunoSEQ multiplex PCR, and its TCRdb copy is limited to in-frame clones, with some not included. The sample yields some 78,000 clones, around 68% seen once. Material: PBMCs. The receptors were sampled from a man in his forties or fifties in good health and CMV-seropositive.

The rearrangement links TRBV5-6 to TRBJ2-1; no reliable D call. The length of the CDR3 is 13 residues. Trimming took off 0 bases at V and 8 bases at J, with 9 bases between the two ends. Germline V gene sequence: CDR1 SGHDT, CDR2 YYEEEE. The CDR3 nucleotides are TGTGCCAGCAGCTTGGTCGGGTGGGATGAGCAGTTCTTC. Residues: CASSLVGWDEQFF.

The chain employs TRBV29-1 and TRBJ2-7; 10 nucleotides agree with TRBD2. Losses at the gene ends were 6 bases for V and 0 bases for J; bases not matched to a gene: 2. This CDR3 has 13 amino acids. Looked up from germline, CDR1 is SQVTM and CDR2 is ANQGSEA. This chain's CDR3 is CSVAGGSSYEQYF. The CDR3 nucleotides are TGCAGCGTAGCGGGGGGGAGCTCCTACGAGCAGTACTTC.

This clone was counted a few times. The rearrangement uses TRBV5-4 and TRBJ2-3; the D gene is possibly TRBD2 (7 bases). Germline CDR1 SGHNT, CDR2 YYREEE (reference sequence). The CDR3 length is 15 residues. V was shortened by 4 bases and J by 5 bases, with 17 bases between the two germline ends. The CDR3 coding sequence is TGTGCCAGCAGCGGGGGGGGCCTTGGACGAGATACGCAGTATTTT. Translating gives CASSGGGLGRDTQYF.

V gene TRBV18 combines with J gene TRBJ1-6, with D possibly being TRBD1 (5 bases). V was trimmed by 6 bases and J by 7 bases, leaving 16 bases between them. The germline V gene encodes CDR1 KGHSH and CDR2 LQKENI. This CDR3 is built from 15 residues. The CDR3 spells CASSLEQTGNSPLHF. CDR3 nucleotides: TGTGCCAGCTCTCTCGAACAAACAGGAAATTCACCCCTCCACTTT. The full variable domain, rest sourced from reference TRBV18 and TRBJ1-6, is NAGVMQNPRHLVRRRGQEARLRCSPMKGHSHVYWYRQLPEEGLKFMVYLQKENIIDESGMPKERFSAEFPKEGPSILRIQQVVRGDSAAYFCASSLEQTGNSPLHFGNGTRLTVT.

The rearrangement joins TRBV7-3 to TRBJ2-3; 9 bases agree with TRBD2. V lost 5 bases and J lost 5; bases outside the gene matches: 8. CDR1 SGHTA and CDR2 FQGTGA come from the germline V gene. This CDR3 is built from 15 residues. CDR3 nucleotides: TGTGCCAGCAGCCTCATAGCGGGAGTGATAGATACGCAGTATTTT. This translates into CASSLIAGVIDTQYF.